Each of the 28 T cell receptor beta chains below was sequenced from the same sample in a study of T cell responses to AZD1222 COVID-19 vaccine. Measured with immunoSEQ multiplex PCR; TCRdb has only the in-frame clones, and not every one. The sample lists about 140,000 clones, 85% to 90% occurring once. This sample comprised peripheral blood, obtained on day 0 of AZD1222 vaccination. These receptor sequences come from an adult in good health.

The rearrangement joins TRBV10-3 to TRBJ2-2; TRBD2 matches 8 bases. V shed 6 bases and J 5 bases; nucleotides not matched to a gene: 8. CDR1 and CDR2 from the germline V gene are ENHRY and SYGVKD. This CDR3 is 15 amino acids long. The CDR3, as DNA: TGTGCCATCAGCGCAAGCGGGAGTGGGACCGGGGAGCTGTTTTTT. Its protein product is CAISASGSGTGELFF.

The genes are TRBV6-5 and TRBJ1-4; the D is unclear. This CDR3 has 15 amino acids. CDR1 and CDR2 (germline): MNHEY, SVGAGI. Trimming took off 5 bases at V and 0 bases at J, with 10 bases between the two ends. The CDR3 region is CASSLLGATNEKLFF. Here the CDR3 DNA reads TGTGCCAGCAGTCTCCTGGGAGCAACTAATGAAAAACTGTTTTTT.

The chain is built from TRBV18 and TRBJ2-1; possibly TRBD2 for D (6 bases). The CDR3 extends over 13 amino acids. Germline lookup yields CDR1 KGHSH and CDR2 LQKENI. The V and J ends lost 3 bases and 8 bases respectively, with 11 bases between them. CDR3 coding DNA: TGTGCCAGCTCACCGACCTGGGGGGATGAGCAGTTCTTC. Protein product: CASSPTWGDEQFF.

The chain carries TRBV2 and TRBJ1-5; D is uncertain. The V gene's germline CDR1 is SNHLY and CDR2 FYNNEI. This CDR3 region has 12 residues. V was clipped by 7 bases and J by 11 bases, with 15 bases between them. CDR3 nucleotide sequence: TGTGCCAGCATGGGCAGGACGTCGGCCCAGCATTTT. It codes for CASMGRTSAQHF.

This sequence joins TRBV7-9 and TRBJ1-2; no firm D call. This CDR3 is 14 amino acids long. The V end was cut by 1 base, the J end by 2 bases, with 8 bases between. Germline CDR1 SEHNR, CDR2 FQNEAQ (reference sequence). DNA for the CDR3: TGTGCCAGCAGCTTAGACTACAGAAACTATGGCTACACCTTC. This codes for CASSLDYRNYGYTF.

This chain uses TRBV12-3 or TRBV12-4 with TRBJ1-1, with 9 bases lining up with TRBD1. With V trimmed by 6 bases and J by 11 bases, 7 bases remained unmatched. This CDR3 comprises 12 residues. CDR3 region: CASRYRDRAAFF. The CDR3 DNA reads as TGTGCCAGCAGGTACCGGGACAGGGCTGCTTTCTTT.

This clone came up once. The chain links TRBV10-3 to TRBJ1-6, with a possible D match to TRBD1 (5 bases). The CDR3 totals 15 residues. Trimming cost V 2 bases and J 8 bases, with 13 bases left between them. The V gene's germline CDR1 is ENHRY and CDR2 SYGVKD. The CDR3, as DNA: TGTGCCATCAGTGAGAGGAGGGGAGGCGATTCACCCCTCCACTTT. As protein: CAISERRGGDSPLHF.

This clone was found once. This rearrangement joins TRBV5-5 to TRBJ2-7, with a possible D match to TRBD2 (6 bases). Germline V gene data show CDR1 as SGHKS and CDR2 as YYEKEE (reference sequence). The CDR3 spans 13 residues. Trimming took 4 bases from V and 3 from J, leaving 11 bases between them. For the CDR3, the DNA is TGTGCCAGCAGCAGGGACTTCTTCTACGAGCAGTACTTC. This sequence encodes CASSRDFFYEQYF.

The chain couples TRBV5-1 to TRBJ2-1, with TRBD2 matching 14 bases. V shed 3 bases and J 6 bases; nucleotides not matched to a gene: 5. Per germline, CDR1 SGHRS and CDR2 YFSETQ. The CDR3 covers 16 residues. This CDR3 reads CASSSPGLAGGNEQFF. CDR3 bases: TGCGCCAGCAGCTCTCCCGGACTAGCGGGAGGCAATGAGCAGTTCTTC.

The CDR3 nucleotides are TGTGCCAGTAGTATCGAGTTTTGGGCTAAGGGAAGGGCAGATACGCAGTATTTT. Its translation: CASSIEFWAKGRADTQYF. The V call is TRBV19, the J call TRBJ2-3, with D unresolved. V shed 3 bases and J shed 4 bases, with 23 bases lying between them. CDR1 and CDR2 (germline): LNHDA, SQIVND (reference sequence). The CDR3 consists of 18 residues.

The V gene is TRBV15, the J gene TRBJ2-4, with a possible D match to TRBD1 (6 bases). V lost 1 base to trimming and J lost 3 bases, with 16 bases between them. Germline V gives CDR1 LNHNV, CDR2 YYDKDF (reference sequence). The CDR3 is 17 residues long. The CDR3 here is CATSRGVGAPGKNIQYF. The CDR3 nucleotides read TGTGCCACCAGCAGAGGGGTGGGGGCTCCCGGCAAAAACATTCAGTACTTC.

The chain links TRBV21-1 to TRBJ2-5; the table calls TRBD1, which could not be checked here. TRBV21-1 is tagged as a pseudogene. This CDR3 is built from 16 residues. The CDR3 region is CASSKVGRGRQETQYF. The CDR3 DNA sequence: TGTGCCAGCAGCAAAGTGGGCAGGGGTAGGCAAGAGACCCAGTACTTC.

The chain uses TRBV7-9 and TRBJ2-7; TRBD1 matches at 7 bases. After removal of 5 bases from V and 4 bases from J, the junction contained 8 bases not matched to a gene. Per the germline V gene, CDR1 is SEHNR and CDR2 is FQNEAQ (reference sequence). The CDR3 has 14 amino acids. The CDR3 bases are TGTGCCAGCAGCCCCGGGACAGTAGATTACGAGCAGTACTTC. Translating gives CASSPGTVDYEQYF.

The chain carries TRBV24-1 and TRBJ2-3; D might be TRBD1 (6 bases). V dropped 6 bases and J dropped 2 bases, with 8 bases sitting between them. Germline V gives CDR1 KGHDR, CDR2 SFDVKD. The CDR3 spans 13 residues. The CDR3 loop is CATSPGHTDTQYF. CDR3 DNA: TGTGCCACCAGTCCGGGACACACAGATACGCAGTATTTT.

CDR3 DNA: TGCAGCGTTGGGGACAGAGCAACTAATGAAAAACTGTTTTTT. This sequence encodes CSVGDRATNEKLFF. The rearrangement joins TRBV29-1 to TRBJ1-4; 7 positions agree with TRBD1. The germline V gene has CDR1 SQVTM and CDR2 ANQGSEA. The CDR3 is 14 amino acids. The ends lost 4 bases at V and 0 bases at J; junction bases unmatched: 2.

The rearrangement uses TRBV29-1 and TRBJ1-2; D unresolved. CDR3 length: 14 residues. Germline V gene data show CDR1 as SQVTM and CDR2 as ANQGSEA. Between the trimmed V and J ends, which lost 3 bases and 8 bases, there was a span of 19 bases. CDR3 coding DNA: TGCAGCGTTGATGGTATCTCTTCGATCCAGGGCTACACCTTC. As protein: CSVDGISSIQGYTF. Filled out from reference TRBV29-1 and TRBJ1-2, the complete variable domain reads SAVISQKPSRDICQRGTSLTIQCQVDSQVTMMFWYRQQPGQSLTLIATANQGSEATYESGFVIDKFPISRPNLTFSTLTVSNMSPEDSSIYLCSVDGISSIQGYTFGSGTRLTVV.

The chain has TRBV5-1 and TRBJ1-2; possibly TRBD1 for D (5 bases). Germline loops: CDR1 SGHRS, CDR2 YFSETQ. Between the trimmed V and J ends, which lost 4 bases and 4 bases, there was a span of 8 bases. CDR3 length equals 12 residues. The CDR3 DNA reads TGCGCCAGCAGCCCCGGGACCTATGGCTACACCTTC. It translates to CASSPGTYGYTF.

The CDR3 loop reads CASSGGGLNTEAFF. CDR3 bases: TGCGCCAGCAGCGGTGGGGGGCTGAACACTGAAGCTTTCTTT. The chain carries TRBV4-3 and TRBJ1-1, with TRBD1 as a possible D gene (6 bases). This CDR3 spans 14 amino acids. Trimming pared 5 bases from V and 0 bases from J, leaving 10 bases between. Per the germline V gene, CDR1 is LGHNA and CDR2 is YSLEER.

The V and J genes are TRBV27 and TRBJ1-4, with D unclear. Germline V gene sequence: CDR1 MNHEY, CDR2 SMNVEV (reference sequence). The CDR3 length is 13 residues. The V end was cut by 5 bases, the J end by 7 bases, with 11 bases between. The CDR3 nucleotides are TGTGCCAGCAGTATCTGGGCAGCTGAAAAACTGTTTTTT. Translation: CASSIWAAEKLFF.

This chain uses TRBV29-1 with TRBJ2-7, with D perhaps TRBD2 (6 bases). V was pared by 1 base and J by 4 bases, with 20 bases between. This CDR3 comprises 16 residues. CDR1 and CDR2 from the germline V gene are SQVTM and ANQGSEA. The CDR3 DNA sequence: TGCAGCGTTGAAGTCCCTAGCCTAGGAGCGGGTTACGAGCAGTACTTC. Amino acids: CSVEVPSLGAGYEQYF.

The chain is built from TRBV6-6 and TRBJ2-1; a possible D gene is TRBD2 (6 bases). Trimming pared 8 bases from V and 2 bases from J, leaving 16 bases between. The V gene's germline CDR1 is MNHNY and CDR2 SVGAGI (reference sequence). This CDR3 is 15 amino acids long. CDR3 coding DNA: TGTGCCAGCTCCCAACGAGGGGAGGCCTACAATGAGCAGTTCTTC. Residues: CASSQRGEAYNEQFF.

This chain joins TRBV5-1 and TRBJ2-1; 11 bases are shared with TRBD2. The V gene end was trimmed by 0 bases and the J gene end by 5 bases; junction bases not matched to a gene: 4. Germline V CDR1 and CDR2: SGHRS, YFSETQ. The CDR3 runs to 16 residues. In DNA form, the CDR3 reads TGCGCCAGCAGCTTGGGACTAGCGGGGAGAAACAATGAGCAGTTCTTC. This codes for CASSLGLAGRNNEQFF.

The CDR3 coding sequence is TGTGCCAGCACGCGCGATGGGACTTATGGCTACACCTTC. Translated, it gives CASTRDGTYGYTF. This chain joins TRBV12-3 or TRBV12-4 and TRBJ1-2; weak D call: TRBD1 (5 bases). V dropped 7 bases and J dropped 5 bases, with 14 bases sitting between them. The CDR3 consists of 13 residues.

The J gene is TRBJ1-5, the V gene TRBV4-3; tentatively, D is TRBD1 (6 bases). V was cut by 4 bases and J by 5 bases, with 24 bases left in between. The CDR3 loop spans 18 amino acids. Germline V CDR1 and CDR2: LGHNA, YSLEER. The CDR3 protein is CASSLNTWGTGKYQPQHF. The CDR3 DNA reads TGCGCCAGCAGCCTGAACACTTGGGGAACAGGGAAATATCAGCCCCAGCATTTT.

This clone was seen only once. The chain recombines TRBV5-6 with TRBJ2-2, with 8 bases lining up with TRBD2. Germline trimming cut 3 bases from V and 4 bases from J; bases unmatched to any gene: 8. Looked up from germline, CDR1 is SGHDT and CDR2 is YYEEEE. The length of the CDR3 is 16 residues. The CDR3 nucleotides read TGTGCCAGCAGCTGGGGGGTAGCGGGACGCACCGGGGAGCTGTTTTTT. Translation gives CASSWGVAGRTGELFF. Full variable domain (rest looked up from reference TRBV5-6 and TRBJ2-2): DAGVTQSPTHLIKTRGQQVTLRCSPKSGHDTVSWYQQALGQGPQFIFQYYEEEERQRGNFPDRFSGHQFPNYSSELNVNALLLGDSALYLCASSWGVAGRTGELFFGEGSRLTVL.

For this clone: At the DNA level, this CDR3 is encoded by other sequences in the same sample as well. This sequence joins TRBV15 and TRBJ1-3; D ambiguous. The CDR3 loop spans 14 amino acids. Trimming shortened V by 3 bases and J by 3 bases, and 9 bases separated the two germline ends. Germline loops: CDR1 LNHNV, CDR2 YYDKDF (reference sequence). The CDR3 protein is CATSRGAGGNTIYF. The CDR3 DNA is TGTGCCACCAGCAGGGGCGCAGGTGGAAACACCATATATTTT.

This chain joins TRBV5-1 and TRBJ2-3; D is unresolved. This CDR3 is built from 11 residues. The V and J ends lost 3 bases and 7 bases respectively, with 6 bases between them. Looked up from germline, CDR1 is SGHRS and CDR2 is YFSETQ. The CDR3 DNA is TGCGCCAGCAGCTCCCTTAATACGCAGTATTTT. Its translation is CASSSLNTQYF.

This clone turned up a few times. The chain uses TRBV27 and TRBJ1-1; D is possibly TRBD1 (5 bases). The CDR3 has 13 amino acids. Trimming pared 7 bases from V and 5 bases from J, leaving 14 bases between. Germline V gene data show CDR1 as MNHEY and CDR2 as SMNVEV (reference sequence). CDR3 coding DNA: TGTGCCAGCAAGGTCGGCGGGGGGACTGAAGCTTTCTTT. It codes for CASKVGGGTEAFF.